This T cell receptor beta chain appears in the sequencing data of a study of cytomegalovirus exposure and HLA in healthy donors. Comments on this clone: Its antigen is not known.

General study findings and limits: Listed as cytomegalovirus-associated were roughly 180 TCR beta chains. Cytomegalovirus status was reportedly diagnosed by the classifier with high sensitivity and specificity. TCR sequences were mostly rare, though some public TCRs occurred in many donors.

The CDR3 covers 18 residues. V shed 3 bases and J 0 bases; nucleotides not matched to a gene: 7. Per germline, CDR1 SGHDT and CDR2 YYEEEE. Profiling relied on immunoSEQ multiplex PCR, and the TCRdb table lists in-frame clones only, not all of them. The repertoire holds fewer than 85,000 clones, with less than 95% as singletons. The material sequenced was PBMCs. V gene TRBV5-6 combines with J gene TRBJ2-5; 14 bases align to TRBD2. This clonotype originated in a woman aged 18-29 years in good health and CMV-seronegative. The CDR3 loop reads CASSSGLAGGGYQETQYF. CDR3 nucleotides: TGTGCCAGCAGCTCCGGACTAGCGGGGGGCGGGTACCAAGAGACCCAGTACTTC.